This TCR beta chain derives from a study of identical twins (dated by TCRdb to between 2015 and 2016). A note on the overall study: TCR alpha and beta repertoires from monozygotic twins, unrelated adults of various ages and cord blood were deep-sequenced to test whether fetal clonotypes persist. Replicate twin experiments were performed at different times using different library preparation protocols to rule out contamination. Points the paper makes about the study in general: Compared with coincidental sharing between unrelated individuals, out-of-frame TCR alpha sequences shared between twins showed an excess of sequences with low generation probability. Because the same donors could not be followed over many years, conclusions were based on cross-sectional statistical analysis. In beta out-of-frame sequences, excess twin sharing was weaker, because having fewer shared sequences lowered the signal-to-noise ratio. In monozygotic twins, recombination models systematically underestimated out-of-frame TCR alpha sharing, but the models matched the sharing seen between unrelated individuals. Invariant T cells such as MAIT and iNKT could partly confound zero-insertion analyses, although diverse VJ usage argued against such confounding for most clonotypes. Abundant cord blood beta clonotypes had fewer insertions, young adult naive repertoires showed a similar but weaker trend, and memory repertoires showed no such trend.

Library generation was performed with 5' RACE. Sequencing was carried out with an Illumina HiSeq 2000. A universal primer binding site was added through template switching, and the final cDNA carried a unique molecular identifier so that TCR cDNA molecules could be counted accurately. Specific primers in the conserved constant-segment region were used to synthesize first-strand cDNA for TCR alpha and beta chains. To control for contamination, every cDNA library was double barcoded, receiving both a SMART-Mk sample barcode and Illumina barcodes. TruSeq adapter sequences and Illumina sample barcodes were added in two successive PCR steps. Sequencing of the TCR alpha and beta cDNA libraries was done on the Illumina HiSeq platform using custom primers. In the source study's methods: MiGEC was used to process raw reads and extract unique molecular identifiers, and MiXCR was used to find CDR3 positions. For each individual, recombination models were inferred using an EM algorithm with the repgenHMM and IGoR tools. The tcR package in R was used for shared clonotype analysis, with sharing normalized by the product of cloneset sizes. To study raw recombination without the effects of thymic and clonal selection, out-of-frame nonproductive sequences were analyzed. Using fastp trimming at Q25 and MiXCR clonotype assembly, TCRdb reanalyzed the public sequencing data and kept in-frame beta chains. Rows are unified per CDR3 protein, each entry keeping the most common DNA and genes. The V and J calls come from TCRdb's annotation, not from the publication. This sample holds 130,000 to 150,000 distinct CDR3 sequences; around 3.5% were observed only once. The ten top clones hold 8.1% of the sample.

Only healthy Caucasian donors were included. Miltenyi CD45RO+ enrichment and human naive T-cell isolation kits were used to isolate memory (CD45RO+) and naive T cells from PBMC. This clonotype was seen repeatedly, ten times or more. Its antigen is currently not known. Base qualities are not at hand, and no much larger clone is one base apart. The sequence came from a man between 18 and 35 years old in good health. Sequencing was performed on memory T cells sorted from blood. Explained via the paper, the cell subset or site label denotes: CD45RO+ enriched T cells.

The bases read TGTGCCAGCAGTTTGGGGGGCGCGGGCGGGGAGCTGTTTTTT. The translation is CASSLGGAGGELFF. The chain joins TRBV12-3 or TRBV12-4 to TRBJ2-2; the D gene is tentatively TRBD1 or TRBD2, each matching 6 bases. The junction carries 12 bases between V and J, which are trimmed by 3 bases and 7 bases respectively. Counted from cysteine to phenylalanine, this CDR3 has 14 amino acids. Left in the record is the CDR3 DNA by itself, 42 bases read in frame from the first base.